This T cell receptor beta chain emerged from a study of T cell responses to AZD1222 COVID-19 vaccine. Study-wide results and caveats: Reports say nearly half of spike-specific TCRs go after unmutated variant regions.

Remarks on this clone: As yet, its antigen is unknown.

CDR3 length: 15 residues. Looked up from germline, CDR1 is SGHTA and CDR2 is FQGNSA. V was clipped by 1 base and J by 5 bases, with 11 bases between them. Some clones are missing from TCRdb's copy, which holds only in-frame ones; the method was immunoSEQ multiplex PCR. The data contain roughly 150,000 clones, roughly 90% of them singletons. The receptor was isolated from an adult who received the AZD1222 COVID-19 vaccine. Sequencing used peripheral blood, obtained 28 days after the second AZD1222 dose. The J gene is TRBJ2-2, the V gene TRBV7-2; D remains ambiguous. The CDR3 region is CASSLVQARTGELFF. The CDR3 DNA follows: TGTGCCAGCAGCTTAGTCCAGGCCAGGACCGGGGAGCTGTTTTTT.